The following is a T cell receptor beta chain sequence with its context. This clonotype was found many times. It lacks a known antigen. The sample holds no much larger clone one base away, and base qualities are not on file. Trimming costs V 0 bases and J 8 bases, and their ends lie 11 bases apart. The germline V gene (reference sequence) specifies LGHDT as CDR1 and YNNKEL as CDR2. The CDR3 has 14 amino acids, counting the end cysteine and phenylalanine. Only CDR3 DNA remains: 42 bases, in frame from the first base. This record comes from a study of T-cell memory formation after mild COVID-19 (dated by TCRdb to the early 2020s). Background on the whole study: TCR sequence clusters from the two donors were largely donor specific. The cohort was made up of two young adult volunteers, one female and one male, who were previously healthy. In a couple of donors, T-cell clones that expanded and contracted after mild COVID-19 were tracked by sequencing TCRalpha and TCRbeta repertoires over time. What the authors observed across the whole study: Contracting CD4+ clones turned up mainly in the CM and EM memory subsets, whereas EMRA was where CD8+ clones were enriched. Some responding clones were found in pre-infection memory, which suggests that pre-existing cross-reactive memory T cells took part in the SARS-CoV-2 response. Balanced CD4/CD8 phenotypes were observed for clones contracting from day 15 to 85, whereas a bias towards CD4+ was observed for a second wave of clones expanding from day 15 to 37. The study covered only a couple of mild cases, and larger cohorts including severe cases with pre-infection samples were considered necessary. SARS-CoV-2 specificity of the second-wave clones peaking on day 37 was not confirmed.

The instrument was an Illumina NovaSeq 6000. TCRalpha and TCRbeta cDNA libraries were constructed by 5'RACE with constant-segment primers, with sample barcodes and unique molecular identifiers being introduced. Trizol reagent was used to extract RNA from every sample. Libraries were amplified in two PCR steps, with a second sample barcode and Illumina TruSeq adapters added in the second step. Libraries were sequenced on an Illumina NovaSeq with 2 x 150 bp paired-end reads. The authors processed their data as follows. Demultiplexing of reads and collapsing into UMI-guided consensus sequences were performed with migec v1.2.7. Using mixcr v2.1.11, the UMI consensuses were aligned to TRA and TRB V and J templates and assembled into clonotypes. A clonotype was counted as expanded or contracted only when both edgeR and NoisET called the clonotype significant, with the noise models trained on biological replicates. For edgeR calls, a false discovery rate-adjusted p below 0.01 and a log2 fold-change threshold of 1 were applied. As an exploratory analysis of dynamics, max-normalized trajectories of the 1000 most abundant clonotypes were examined by PCA with hierarchical clustering. Each responding clone was given a CD4 or CD8 phenotype based on the CD4+ and CD8+ repertoires, which had been sequenced separately. The public reads were reprocessed in TCRdb via fastp at Q25 and MiXCR, keeping in-frame beta chains. Each CDR3 protein appears once, grouped with its most common genes and DNA. The V and J calls follow TCRdb's processing rather than the paper's. The sample contains approximately 250,000 distinct CDR3 sequences, approximately 16% of them found a single time. The ten top clones hold roughly a fifth of the sample.

Ficoll-Paque density gradient centrifugation was used to isolate PBMCs. This chain is built from TRBV3-1 and TRBJ2-1; there is no confident call for the D gene. The TCR was taken from a man aged 18 to 30 who had mild COVID-19 (a few samples of this study predate the infection). The sample titles of this study are shuffled in the database, so cell type and time point are left out; the donor was told from shared clones. The sequencing sample was made of PBMCs or a T cell subset sorted from them (not recorded which). Here is the DNA: TGTGCCAGCAGCCAAGATCTCCCAGTCGATGAGCAGTTCTTC. This yields the protein CASSQDLPVDEQFF.